This T cell receptor (beta chain) originates from a study of regulatory T cells in long-lasting Graves disease (dated by TCRdb to the early 2020s). Broadly, across the study: In the newly diagnosed Graves' disease group, patients had been taking antithyroid drugs for less than 3 months. Persistent Graves' disease patients were compared with newly diagnosed Graves' disease patients by peripheral blood TCR sequencing and RNA sequencing. The study took place in China and was registered as a clinical trial. A total of about 33 samples were covered by TCR sequencing, comprising some 13 persistent and around 20 newly diagnosed Graves' disease patients.

The time point label, as the study defines it: newly diagnosed GD, antithyroid drugs for less than 3 months. RNA was extracted from PBMCs in TRIzol for both TCR sequencing and RNA sequencing. The diagnosis of Graves' disease followed American Thyroid Association guidelines. Patients for the study were recruited at an endocrinology department in Xi'an, China. From each patient, around 8.3 milliliters of peripheral blood was collected into an EDTA anticoagulant tube. Ficoll Paque Plus density gradient separation was used to isolate PBMCs, and no additional T cell sorting was done. An Agilent 2100 Bioanalyzer and agarose gel were used to check RNA quality, while a NanoDrop 2000 measured RNA concentration. This clonotype was observed many times. The target of this receptor is not known. No base qualities exist here, and no much larger clone lies one base off it. Preparation of the library involved multiplex PCR. Instrument on record: Illumina HiSeq 4000. To build TCR beta libraries, CDR3 regions were amplified by Arm-PCR using iRepertoire HTBI primers. Before sequencing, the PCR products went through gel purification. As for how the authors treated the data: Gene usage analysis of CDR3 amino acid clonotypes used the approximately 62 TRBV and more than 13 TRBJ segments found across samples. COPE and FqMerger were used to merge filtered high-quality paired reads into contigs. BLAST was used to align contigs to IMGT TRBV, TRBD and TRBJ reference genes, with CDR3 defined following IMGT. Any clonotype with a frequency above 0.1% was classified as a highly expanded clone. Repertoire diversity was measured by Shannon entropy, and V-J evenness by the Gini coefficient. Clonotypes shared by more than one individual were considered public. TCRdb trimmed public reads at Q25 via fastp, called clones via MiXCR and kept in-frame beta chains. A single entry per CDR3 protein holds the most common genes and DNA from its merged rows. The V and J calls come from TCRdb's annotation, not from the publication. The table for this sample lists around 500,000 distinct CDR3 sequences; about 11% of them were counted only once. The ten top clones hold 7.5% to 9% of the sample.

Findings and caveats that apply to the study as a whole: Peripheral blood alone was examined, since thyroid tissue, which constituted the primary lesion, could not be accessed. The authors noted that the small sample size was a limitation that may lower accuracy. Compared with newly diagnosed patients, patients with persistent Graves' disease had lower TCR Shannon entropy and fewer highly expanded clones, which suggests clonal expansion. Sequencing and analysis were limited to the TCR beta chain. More public clonotypes were shared among persistent patients (over 2,500) than among newly diagnosed patients (roughly 1,000).

The same sample was also studied in work on T cells in Graves' hyperthyroidism and ophthalmopathy. Per the second study: Stable Graves' hyperthyroidism was defined as no progression to ophthalmopathy during 18 months of follow-up. The hyperthyroidism patients were between 18 and 65 years old and newly diagnosed, with a disease duration of less than 2 months. The study excluded patients with uncontrolled infections, other autoimmune diseases, pregnancy or lactation. Clinical symptoms, serum thyroxine and TRAb, thyroid ultrasound, and orbital computed tomography formed the basis for the diagnoses. A first-round RT-PCR of the TCR CDR3 used the HTBI primer set with the Qiagen OneStep RT-PCR kit. Most expanded thyroid clonotypes (frequency above 0.001) were also detected in blood, a finding suggesting that blood repertoires may reflect thyroid immune responses. A 13 V-J signature model separated ophthalmopathy from stable hyperthyroidism, with about 90% sensitivity and roughly 82% specificity in cross-validation and 80%/75% in testing. During validation, the model predicted progression to ophthalmopathy a median of approximately 6.5 months ahead of onset, with more than 60% sensitivity and 72% to 80% specificity. TCR V-J signatures able to tell the groups apart were searched for in a discovery cohort of 90 to 100 patients, of whom approximately 40 had Graves' ophthalmopathy and around 58 had stable Graves' hyperthyroidism. Prospective prediction of ophthalmopathy was tested in an independent validation cohort of 18 to 20 hyperthyroidism patients and approximately 17 patients who later progressed to ophthalmopathy. For training and testing, the roughly 97 patients in the discovery cohort were randomly divided in a 7:3 ratio. In addition, the study compared T-cell repertoires in thyroid tissue and in blood from about 6 Graves' hyperthyroidism patients. Following sampling, methimazole starting at 30 mg daily was given to hyperthyroidism patients, and high-dose intravenous methylprednisolone was given to ophthalmopathy patients. Libraries were constructed in a second round of multiplex PCR, after which size selection and purification were performed. Sequencing of the libraries was done on an Illumina HiSeq2000 using paired-end 100 bp reads. Raw data were processed with SOAPnuke, discarding reads with adapters, uncalled bases, mean Phred below 15, or no exact constant-primer or identifier match. COPE v1.2.5 was used to merge the high-quality paired reads, and each unique nucleotide sequence was defined as a clonotype. MiTCR v1.1 was used to align the clonotypes against IMGT TRBV, TRBD and TRBJ reference segments. Analysis was restricted to V-J combinations with a frequency above 0.0001, which covered 99% to 99.2% of repertoires. A TCS score was defined as the ratio of F50 (clonal expansion) to E x V (chaos), with BLOSUM62-based TCRdist applied between CDR3 peptides within each V-J. Welch's t-statistics and random forest reduced around 510 V-J features to about 12, which were used in a naive Bayes classifier (R e1071). No statistical method was used to set the sample size in advance, and investigators knew the group allocation. According to the paper, TCR Vbeta CDR3 sequencing was carried out on some 140 peripheral blood samples, which came from under 50 ophthalmopathy, 75 or so hyperthyroidism and approximately 17 progressor patients.

The sequenced sample was peripheral blood mononuclear cells (PBMCs), obtained at new diagnosis, from a patient treated with antithyroid drugs. This clonotype was obtained from a woman aged 25 to 39 with Graves disease. Donor details come from another sample of the same person, matched by shared clones.

The DNA sequence is as follows: TGTGCCTGGAGGTGGGGCGGACCCAGCTCCTACAATGAGCAGTTCTTC. This yields the protein CAWRWGGPSSYNEQFF. The receptor chain draws on TRBV30 and TRBJ2-1; the D region possibly corresponds to TRBD1 (5 bases align). CDR1 and CDR2, per the germline V gene (reference sequence), are GTSNPN and SVGIG. There are 16 amino acids in the CDR3, from cysteine to phenylalanine inclusive. Only the CDR3 part of the read is kept: 48 bases, read in frame from the first base. A distance of 15 bases separates the germline ends of V and J, which lose 3 bases and 0 bases respectively.